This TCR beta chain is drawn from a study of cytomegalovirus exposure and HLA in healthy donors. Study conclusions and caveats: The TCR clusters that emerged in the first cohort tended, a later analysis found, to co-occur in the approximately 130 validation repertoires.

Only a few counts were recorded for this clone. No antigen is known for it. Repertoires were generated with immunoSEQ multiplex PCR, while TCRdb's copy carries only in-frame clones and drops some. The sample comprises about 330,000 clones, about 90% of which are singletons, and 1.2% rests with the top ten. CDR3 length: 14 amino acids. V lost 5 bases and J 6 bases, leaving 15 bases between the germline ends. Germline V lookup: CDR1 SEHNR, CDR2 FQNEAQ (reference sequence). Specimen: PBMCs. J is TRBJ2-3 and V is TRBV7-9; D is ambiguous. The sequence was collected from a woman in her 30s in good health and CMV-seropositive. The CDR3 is CASSPRVATDTQYF. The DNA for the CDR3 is TGTGCCAGCAGCCCCCGAGTAGCCACGGATACGCAGTATTTT.